A selection of T cell receptor beta chains follows, all from one sample in a study of low-dose radiotherapy and immunotherapy resistance in tumors. TCRdb processed the reads anew with MiXCR; each CDR3 protein has one entry. Of 35,000 to 45,000 distinct CDR3 sequences detected, less than 30% appear once; the ten largest clones hold around 10%. The starting material was PBMCs, obtained after low-dose radiotherapy plus immunotherapy. The receptor source for this set is a male donor with prostate cancer. The CDR3 runs from the conserved cysteine through the conserved F or W. A D gene is named only where the DNA matches it firmly. A clone size is listed for some rows: how often the clone was seen (once, few, many), or a class if it is expanded.

V gene	clone size	D gene	J gene	CDR3 protein	CDR3 DNA
TRBV6-1	many	NA	TRBJ2-5	CASSEQNVGAGALGETQYF	TGTGCCAGCAGTGAACAGAACGTCGGCGCTGGGGCCCTTGGGGAGACCCAGTACTTC
TRBV4-2	NA	NA	TRBJ2-2	CASSQELAWAGELFF	TGTGCCAGCAGCCAAGAGTTGGCGTGGGCCGGGGAGCTGTTTTTT
TRBV20-1	many	NA	TRBJ2-5	CSARVGRGGVGQETQYF	TGCAGTGCTAGAGTTGGCCGAGGGGGTGTGGGTCAAGAGACCCAGTACTTC
TRBV12-3/TRBV12-4	NA	NA	TRBJ2-2	CASSPLDTGELFF	TGTGCCAGCAGTCCCCTCGACACCGGGGAGCTGTTTTTT
TRBV5-1	many	NA	TRBJ2-1	CASSKADGDEQFF	TGCGCCAGCAGCAAGGCAGATGGAGATGAGCAGTTCTTC
TRBV7-6	few	TRBD1	TRBJ1-1	CASSSTGGWTEAFF	TGTGCCAGCAGCTCGACAGGGGGCTGGACTGAAGCTTTCTTT
TRBV4-2	many	TRBD2	TRBJ2-2	CASSQALAGGPVELFF	TGTGCCAGCAGCCAAGCTCTAGCGGGAGGGCCTGTGGAGCTGTTTTTT
TRBV10-3	NA	NA	TRBJ2-5	CAISDRGETQYF	TGTGCCATCAGTGACAGGGGAGAGACCCAGTACTTC
TRBV11-2	many	NA	TRBJ1-1	CASRETGRTEAFF	TGTGCCAGCAGGGAAACAGGGAGGACTGAAGCTTTCTTT
TRBV2	medium-sized	NA	TRBJ2-7	CASSVSYEQYF	TGTGCCAGCAGTGTATCCTACGAGCAGTACTTC
TRBV13	NA	TRBD2	TRBJ2-1	CASSWTVLSGRAYVGEQFF	TGTGCCAGCTCCTGGACAGTTTTAAGCGGGAGGGCCTACGTAGGTGAGCAGTTCTTC
TRBV14	many	TRBD2	TRBJ2-3	CASSQTSGLSTDTQYF	TGTGCCAGCAGCCAGACTAGCGGATTAAGCACAGATACGCAGTATTTT
TRBV5-5	NA	NA	TRBJ2-1	CASSLGPLNNEQFF	TGTGCCAGCAGCTTGGGGCCCCTAAACAATGAGCAGTTCTTC
TRBV19	few	NA	TRBJ1-5	CASSAAGGFGQPQHF	TGTGCCAGTAGTGCCGCGGGGGGGTTCGGCCAGCCCCAGCATTTT
TRBV6-4	NA	NA	TRBJ2-3	CASSDLPGGSTDTQYF	TGTGCCAGCAGTGACCTCCCAGGGGGGAGCACAGATACGCAGTATTTT
TRBV19	many	TRBD2	TRBJ2-3	CASSISSGATDTQYF	TGTGCCAGTAGTATCTCTAGCGGTGCCACAGATACGCAGTATTTT
TRBV18	NA	NA	TRBJ1-2	CASSPWGEVGYTF	TGTGCCAGCTCACCTTGGGGAGAAGTAGGCTACACCTTC
TRBV14	many	NA	TRBJ1-4	CASSQDGRNEKLFF	TGTGCCAGCAGCCAAGATGGGCGTAATGAAAAACTGTTTTTT
TRBV29-1	many	NA	TRBJ2-3	CSVEDRGDTQYF	TGCAGCGTTGAAGACAGGGGCGATACGCAGTATTTT
TRBV6-2/TRBV6-3	many	TRBD1	TRBJ1-5	CASRPTGTNQPQHF	TGTGCCAGCAGGCCGACAGGGACTAATCAGCCCCAGCATTTT
TRBV2	many	NA	TRBJ2-3	CASSKGTDTQYF	TGTGCCAGCAGCAAGGGCACAGATACGCAGTATTTT
TRBV7-8	NA	TRBD1	TRBJ1-5	CASSTRQGIGNQPQHF	TGTGCCAGCAGCACCCGACAGGGAATTGGCAATCAGCCCCAGCATTTT
TRBV28	NA	NA	TRBJ2-7	CASSFIQGRSYEQYF	TGTGCCAGCAGTTTCATACAGGGGAGGTCCTACGAGCAGTACTTC
TRBV25-1	many	TRBD2	TRBJ2-1	CASSESGLADNEQFF	TGTGCCAGCAGTGAATCGGGACTAGCCGACAATGAGCAGTTCTTC
TRBV29-1	many	NA	TRBJ1-3	CSAVQGPYSGNTIYF	TGCAGCGCCGTCCAGGGGCCCTACTCTGGAAACACCATATATTTT
TRBV20-1	NA	NA	TRBJ1-6	CSARDTTAVLAPLHF	TGCAGTGCTAGAGATACGACAGCGGTGTTGGCACCCCTCCACTTT
TRBV2	many	NA	TRBJ1-5	CASSESGYDQPQHF	TGTGCCAGCAGTGAATCAGGGTACGATCAGCCCCAGCATTTT
TRBV6-2/TRBV6-3	many	TRBD1	TRBJ1-1	CASSYGRGRGPWSAEAFF	TGTGCCAGCAGTTACGGGCGTGGGAGGGGGCCTTGGTCGGCTGAAGCTTTCTTT
TRBV6-6	many	NA	TRBJ2-1	CASSLTHPTDNEQFF	TGTGCCAGCAGCCTTACACACCCTACAGACAATGAGCAGTTCTTC
TRBV11-2	many	NA	TRBJ2-2	CASSLDSGRPGELFF	TGTGCCAGCAGCTTAGACTCAGGGCGTCCCGGGGAGCTGTTTTTT
TRBV18	many	NA	TRBJ1-6	CASSPAAGSSYNSPLHF	TGTGCCAGCTCACCAGCAGCCGGGAGCTCCTATAATTCACCCCTCCACTTT
TRBV28	NA	TRBD1	TRBJ2-7	CASSSGTGIYEQYF	TGTGCCAGCAGTTCCGGGACAGGGATCTACGAGCAGTACTTC
TRBV12-3/TRBV12-4	many	NA	TRBJ2-3	CASSPRGGSSTDTQYF	TGTGCCAGCAGCCCACGGGGCGGTTCTAGCACAGATACGCAGTATTTT
TRBV18	many	NA	TRBJ1-4	CASSPETQPGEKLFF	TGTGCCAGCTCACCAGAAACTCAACCTGGTGAAAAACTGTTTTTT
TRBV5-6	NA	NA	TRBJ1-5	CASSFQRSPYSNQPQHF	TGTGCCAGCAGCTTCCAAAGGTCCCCATATAGCAATCAGCCCCAGCATTTT
TRBV7-2	few	TRBD2	TRBJ2-1	CASSLATSGGWNEQFF	TGTGCCAGCAGCTTAGCGACTAGCGGGGGCTGGAATGAGCAGTTCTTC
TRBV28	many	TRBD1	TRBJ2-3	CATSTGGTDTQYF	TGTGCCACCTCAACAGGGGGTACAGATACGCAGTATTTT
TRBV19	NA	TRBD1	TRBJ2-5	CASTDLGQGLETQYF	TGTGCCAGTACCGACCTAGGACAGGGGCTAGAGACCCAGTACTTC
TRBV5-1	once	NA	TRBJ2-2	CASRSIGDRLTGELFF	TGCGCCAGCAGGTCGATCGGGGATCGTCTTACCGGGGAGCTGTTTTTT
TRBV20-1	many	NA	TRBJ1-5	CSAPALNQPQHF	TGCAGTGCTCCAGCCCTCAATCAGCCCCAGCATTTT
TRBV4-1	NA	TRBD2	TRBJ2-1	CASSRTSGYNEQFF	TGCGCCAGCAGCCGGACTAGCGGCTACAATGAGCAGTTCTTC
TRBV18	many	NA	TRBJ1-1	CASSPLGDTEAFF	TGTGCCAGCTCACCACTCGGGGACACTGAAGCTTTCTTT
TRBV6-1	NA	TRBD2	TRBJ2-7	CVSTGLAGEGVQYF	TGTGTCAGCACCGGACTAGCGGGAGAGGGGGTGCAGTACTTC
TRBV24-1	many	TRBD1	TRBJ2-3	CATSTGTGGTDTQYF	TGTGCCACCAGCACCGGGACAGGGGGGACGGATACGCAGTATTTT
TRBV6-1	many	NA	TRBJ2-2	CASSEMYRRSPGELFF	TGTGCCAGCAGTGAAATGTACAGGCGATCACCCGGGGAGCTGTTTTTT
TRBV5-1	many	NA	TRBJ2-7	CASSLDSGADEQYF	TGCGCCAGCAGCTTGGATTCCGGAGCCGACGAGCAGTACTTC
TRBV2	many	TRBD1	TRBJ2-3	CASKGRDRRRTDTQYF	TGTGCCAGCAAGGGCCGGGACAGACGACGCACAGATACGCAGTATTTT
TRBV9	many	NA	TRBJ1-5	CASSPSGTNQPQHF	TGTGCCAGCAGCCCGTCGGGTACGAATCAGCCCCAGCATTTT
TRBV7-2	many	NA	TRBJ2-3	CASSSPGDTQYF	TGTGCCAGCAGCTCGCCGGGGGATACGCAGTATTTT
TRBV3-1	many	TRBD2	TRBJ2-2	CASSPRRSGSTGELFF	TGTGCCAGCAGCCCCCGTAGGAGCGGGAGCACCGGGGAGCTGTTTTTT
TRBV5-6	many	NA	TRBJ1-1	CASRTGSQPNTEAFF	TGTGCCAGCAGGACCGGGTCTCAACCGAACACTGAAGCTTTCTTT
TRBV30	many	NA	TRBJ1-1	CAWSQDGNTEAFF	TGTGCCTGGAGTCAGGACGGGAACACTGAAGCTTTCTTT
TRBV6-8	few	NA	TRBJ2-7	CASSYGFEQYF	TGTGCCAGCAGTTACGGGTTCGAGCAGTACTTC
TRBV28	large	TRBD2	TRBJ2-1	CASSLHGTSGRIVGFGEQFF	TGTGCCAGCAGCCTTCACGGGACTAGCGGGAGGATTGTCGGGTTCGGTGAGCAGTTCTTC
TRBV20-1	many	TRBD2	TRBJ2-1	CSAGTSSPYNEQFF	TGCAGTGCCGGGACTAGCAGCCCCTACAATGAGCAGTTCTTC